The 7 T cell receptor beta chains below all came from one sample that was sequenced in a study of shared clonotypes between healthy human individuals. The table came from immunoSEQ multiplex PCR; TCRdb's copy has only in-frame clones and leaves some out. The sample contains over a million clones, approximately 97% of which appear only once. Sequencing was performed on naive CD4+ T cells sorted from blood. Subset described: CD45RA+ positively selected. Receptors originate from a young man in good health.

As to this clone: The sample holds other DNA sequences that translate to the same CDR3. V usage is TRBV9 and J usage is TRBJ2-2; 9 positions agree with TRBD1. Germline loops: CDR1 SGDLS, CDR2 YYNGEE. CDR3 length: 15 amino acids. Trimming at V came to 1 base and at J to 6 bases, leaving 4 bases not matched to a gene. The CDR3: CASSVSGQGAGELFF. As DNA, the CDR3 is TGTGCCAGCAGCGTATCGGGACAGGGTGCCGGGGAGCTGTTTTTT.

This sequence joins TRBV15 and TRBJ1-1, with 7 positions matching TRBD1. The length of the CDR3 is 16 residues. Germline V gene lookup returns CDR1 LNHNV and CDR2 YYDKDF (reference sequence). The trim removed 1 base at V and 5 bases at J, leaving 10 bases unmatched. The CDR3 region has the DNA TGTGCCACCAGCAGAGGCAGGGGGGGCGCATGGACTGAAGCTTTCTTT. It codes for CATSRGRGGAWTEAFF.

J is TRBJ1-1 and V is TRBV11-3; D call uncertain. The ends were cut back, 3 bases at V and 3 bases at J, with 8 bases in the middle. The CDR3 loop spans 13 amino acids. Germline CDR1 and CDR2: SGHNT and YENEEA. CDR3 nucleotides: TGTGCCAGCAGCTTGGCAGGAGACACTGAAGCTTTCTTT. It encodes CASSLAGDTEAFF.

The rearrangement joins TRBV5-4 to TRBJ2-7; 8 bases agree with TRBD2. The CDR3 extends over 15 amino acids. V was clipped by 4 bases and J by 2 bases; unmatched bases: 8. The germline CDR1 and CDR2 sequences are SGHNT and YYREEE (reference sequence). CDR3 sequence: CASSRSGRGAYEQYF. The CDR3 bases are TGTGCCAGCAGCCGAAGCGGGAGAGGGGCCTACGAGCAGTACTTC.

This chain connects TRBV5-5 to TRBJ2-7, with D perhaps matching TRBD2 (6 bases). Trimming left V 6 bases short and J 4 bases short, with 20 bases between. This CDR3 is built from 15 residues. Germline CDR1 reads SGHKS; CDR2 reads YYEKEE (reference sequence). The CDR3 here is CASTLIRETGYEQYF. CDR3 sequence (DNA): TGTGCCAGCACCCTCATCCGGGAGACGGGATACGAGCAGTACTTC.

V gene TRBV30 combines with J gene TRBJ1-2; 8 nucleotides match TRBD1. The CDR3 loop spans 14 amino acids. Trimming took 5 bases from V and 3 from J; bases not matched to a gene: 8. Germline assignment: CDR1 GTSNPN and CDR2 SVGIG (reference sequence). The CDR3 here is CAWSAGGDYYGYTF. The CDR3 region has the DNA TGTGCCTGGTCCGCAGGGGGCGACTACTATGGCTACACCTTC. The variable domain in full, completed from reference TRBV30 and TRBJ1-2, reads SQTIHQWPATLVQPVGSPLSLECTVEGTSNPNLYWYRQAAGRGLQLLFYSVGIGQISSEVPQNLSASRPQDRQFILSSKKLLLSDSGFYLCAWSAGGDYYGYTFGSGTRLTVV.

The chain employs TRBV23-1 and TRBJ2-1; TRBD1 aligns across 8 bases. TRBV23-1 is identified as an open reading frame with a role that is uncertain. CDR3 length: 19 residues. V dropped 3 bases and J dropped 1; count of bases not matched to a gene: 14. CDR3 residues: CASSHTPGQGIGSYNEQFF. In nucleotides, the CDR3 is TGCGCCAGCAGTCACACCCCCGGACAGGGTATCGGGTCCTACAATGAGCAGTTCTTC.